One T cell receptor beta chain is described in this entry. Sequencing used immunoSEQ multiplex PCR; TCRdb keeps in-frame clones, though not all of them. The sample yields 100,000 to 110,000 clones, 92% seen once. These data are taken from a study of T cell changes during pregnancy in multiple sclerosis. The CDR3 extends over 13 amino acids. Germline V gives CDR1 SGHTA, CDR2 FQGTGA. The germline V and J ends were trimmed by 6 bases and 3 bases, with 11 bases remaining between them. The V gene is TRBV7-3, the J gene TRBJ1-1; D remains unclear. This material consisted of peripheral blood, taken after pregnancy. This TCR derives from a female donor with multiple sclerosis, enrolled in a pregnancy study. CDR3 protein: CASSLDGYTEAFF. CDR3 sequence (DNA): TGTGCCAGCAGTCTCGACGGGTACACTGAAGCTTTCTTT. Filled out from reference TRBV7-3 and TRBJ1-1, the complete variable domain reads GAGVSQTPSNKVTEKGKYVELRCDPISGHTALYWYRQSLGQGPEFLIYFQGTGAADDSGLPNDRFFAVRPEGSVSTLKIQRTERGDSAVYLCASSLDGYTEAFFGQGTRLTVV.